The entry that follows covers one TCR beta chain sequence. The antigen is not known. Naive CD8 cells were CD45RO-negative, positively selected for CCR7, excluding terminally differentiated effector memory CD45RA+ cells. This sample was included in a study of shared clonotypes between healthy human individuals. This CDR3 is built from 16 residues. CDR1 is ENHRY, CDR2 SYGVKD, per germline. Trimming cost V 4 bases and J 2 bases; bases outside gene matches: 7. Points from the study as a whole: Naive CD4 clonotypes overlapped across a handful of donors at approximately 5%.

Clones were sequenced by immunoSEQ multiplex PCR, and TCRdb holds only the in-frame ones, with some missing. Of a few million clones listed, just over 90% are singletons. V usage is TRBV10-3 and J usage is TRBJ2-3, with 9 bases aligning to TRBD1. The clonotype comes from a man in his late teens or twenties in good health. Some clones in this sample may be carry-over from other donors' samples. The sample comprised naive CD8+ T cells from PBMCs. The CDR3 sequence: CAISALTGGATDTQYF. DNA of the CDR3: TGTGCCATCAGTGCCCTTACAGGGGGCGCCACAGATACGCAGTATTTT.